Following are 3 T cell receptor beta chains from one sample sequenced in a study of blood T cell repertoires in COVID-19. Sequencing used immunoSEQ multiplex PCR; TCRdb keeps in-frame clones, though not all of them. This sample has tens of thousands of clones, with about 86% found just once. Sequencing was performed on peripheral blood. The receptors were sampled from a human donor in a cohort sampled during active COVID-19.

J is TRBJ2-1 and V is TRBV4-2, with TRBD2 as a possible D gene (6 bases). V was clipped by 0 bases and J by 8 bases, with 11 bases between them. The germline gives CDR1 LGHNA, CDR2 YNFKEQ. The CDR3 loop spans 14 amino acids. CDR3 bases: TGTGCCAGCAGCCAAGATACTAGCCACCATGAGCAGTTCTTC. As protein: CASSQDTSHHEQFF.

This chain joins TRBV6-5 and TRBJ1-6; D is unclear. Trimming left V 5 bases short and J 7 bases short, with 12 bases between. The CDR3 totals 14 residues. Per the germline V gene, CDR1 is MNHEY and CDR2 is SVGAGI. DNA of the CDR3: TGTGCCAGCAGTATCCAAAAACAGAATTCACCCCTCCACTTT. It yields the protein CASSIQKQNSPLHF.

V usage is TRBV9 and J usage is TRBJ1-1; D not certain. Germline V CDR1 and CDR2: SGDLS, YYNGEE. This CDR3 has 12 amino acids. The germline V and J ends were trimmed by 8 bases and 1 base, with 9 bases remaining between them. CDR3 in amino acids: CASGGSNTEAFF. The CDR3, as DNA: TGTGCCAGTGGAGGCTCGAACACTGAAGCTTTCTTT. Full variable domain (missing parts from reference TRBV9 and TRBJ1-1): DSGVTQTPKHLITATGQRVTLRCSPRSGDLSVYWYQQSLDQGLQFLIQYYNGEERAKGNILERFSAQQFPDLHSELNLSSLELGDSALYFCASGGSNTEAFFGQGTRLTVV.